These T cell receptor beta chains were read from a single sample in a study of beta chain features in type 1 diabetes. Clones were read by immunoSEQ multiplex PCR, and TCRdb kept only the in-frame ones, dropping some. The sample consists of about 150,000 clones, about 8.7% of them appearing once. The sample was central memory CD4+ T cells from blood. Source of these receptors: a man between 18 and 29 years old in good health. Each CDR3 is given with its conserved first and last residue. D genes are given only for firm matches. Size is stated for part of the rows, as once, few or many counts, or as a class when the clone is expanded.

clone size: NA
V gene: TRBV9
J gene: TRBJ2-5
D gene: NA
CDR3 DNA: TGTGCCAGCAGCTATACGGAGGGGCAAGAGACCCAGTACTTC
CDR3 protein: CASSYTEGQETQYF

clone size: few
V gene: TRBV6-5
J gene: TRBJ1-2
D gene: NA
CDR3 DNA: TGTGCCAGCAGACCTCAAGGAGTGGGCTATGGCTACACCTTC
CDR3 protein: CASRPQGVGYGYTF

clone size: NA
V gene: TRBV15
J gene: TRBJ2-2
D gene: TRBD1
CDR3 DNA: TGTGCCACCAGCCTGAGACAGGGGGCGGGCACCGGGGAGCTGTTTTTT
CDR3 protein: CATSLRQGAGTGELFF

clone size: NA
V gene: TRBV13
J gene: TRBJ1-2
D gene: NA
CDR3 DNA: TGTGCCAGCAGCTTAACCACTATGGGCTACACCTTC
CDR3 protein: CASSLTTMGYTF

clone size: few
V gene: TRBV9
J gene: TRBJ1-5
D gene: NA
CDR3 DNA: TGTGCCAGCAGCGCGACAACGTCGGGGCAGCCCCAGCATTTT
CDR3 protein: CASSATTSGQPQHF

clone size: few
V gene: TRBV7-9
J gene: TRBJ1-1
D gene: NA
CDR3 DNA: TGTGCCAGCAGCTGGGGGGAGGGACCAGCTTTCTTT
CDR3 protein: CASSWGEGPAFF

clone size: few
V gene: TRBV5-1
J gene: TRBJ2-1
D gene: TRBD1
CDR3 DNA: TGCGCCAGCAGCGGGGGACAGGGCCCCTACAATGAGCAGTTCTTC
CDR3 protein: CASSGGQGPYNEQFF

clone size: NA
V gene: TRBV7-2
J gene: TRBJ2-3
D gene: NA
CDR3 DNA: TGTGCCAGCAGCTGGAGTTTTTTCTTCACAGATACGCAGTATTTT
CDR3 protein: CASSWSFFFTDTQYF

clone size: NA
V gene: TRBV9
J gene: TRBJ2-6
D gene: TRBD1
CDR3 DNA: TGTGCCAGCAGCGTCTTACAGGGGGCGGAAGGGGCCAACGTCCTGACTTTC
CDR3 protein: CASSVLQGAEGANVLTF

clone size: NA
V gene: TRBV6-5
J gene: TRBJ2-7
D gene: NA
CDR3 DNA: TGTGCCAGCAGTTACGGCACACCAAAATCGCCTTACGAGCAGTACTTC
CDR3 protein: CASSYGTPKSPYEQYF

clone size: few
V gene: TRBV2
J gene: TRBJ2-1
D gene: TRBD2
CDR3 DNA: TGTGCCAGGGGGGCTAGCGGGGGACCCTACAATGAGCAGTTCTTC
CDR3 protein: CARGASGGPYNEQFF

clone size: NA
V gene: TRBV19
J gene: TRBJ2-2
D gene: NA
CDR3 DNA: TGTGCCAGTAGTCCTAGGGGCGGGGAGCTGTTTTTT
CDR3 protein: CASSPRGGELFF

clone size: few
V gene: TRBV4-2
J gene: TRBJ2-1
D gene: TRBD1
CDR3 DNA: TGTGCCAGCAGCGGGACAGGGGGCTCCTACAATGAGCAGTTCTTC
CDR3 protein: CASSGTGGSYNEQFF

clone size: few
V gene: TRBV7-2
J gene: TRBJ1-1
D gene: TRBD1
CDR3 DNA: TGTGCCAGCAGCCATCGGACAGGGCTCATGAACACTGAAGCTTTCTTT
CDR3 protein: CASSHRTGLMNTEAFF

clone size: NA
V gene: TRBV7-8
J gene: TRBJ2-5
D gene: NA
CDR3 DNA: TGTGCCAGCAGATCGCGGTTGGAACAAGAGACCCAGTACTTC
CDR3 protein: CASRSRLEQETQYF

clone size: NA
V gene: TRBV7-9
J gene: TRBJ2-7
D gene: TRBD2
CDR3 DNA: TGTGCCAGCAGCCCCGGACCGGGACTAGCTCTCGAGCAGTACTTC
CDR3 protein: CASSPGPGLALEQYF

clone size: few
V gene: TRBV28
J gene: TRBJ2-7
D gene: TRBD1
CDR3 DNA: TGTGCCAGCAGCATGACAGGGGGCTTTTACGAGCAGTACTTC
CDR3 protein: CASSMTGGFYEQYF

clone size: NA
V gene: TRBV5-4
J gene: TRBJ2-2
D gene: TRBD2
CDR3 DNA: TGTGCCAGCAGCCCGGCAACCCTAGCGGGGGGCCCCGGGGAGCTGTTTTTT
CDR3 protein: CASSPATLAGGPGELFF

clone size: NA
V gene: TRBV27
J gene: TRBJ1-2
D gene: NA
CDR3 DNA: TGTGCCAGCAGTTATCAGGGTATAAGGGATGGCTACACCTTC
CDR3 protein: CASSYQGIRDGYTF

clone size: many
V gene: TRBV18
J gene: TRBJ1-1
D gene: NA
CDR3 DNA: TGTGCCAGCTCACTAACATCTGTGAACACTGAAGCTTTCTTT
CDR3 protein: CASSLTSVNTEAFF

clone size: NA
V gene: TRBV29-1
J gene: TRBJ2-3
D gene: TRBD2
CDR3 DNA: TGCAGCGTTGAAGGGGTTTTTAGCGGGGCAACAGATACGCAGTATTTT
CDR3 protein: CSVEGVFSGATDTQYF

clone size: few
V gene: TRBV15
J gene: TRBJ2-2
D gene: NA
CDR3 DNA: TGTGCCACCAGCAGAGATCAGGTCAACACCGGGGAGCTGTTTTTT
CDR3 protein: CATSRDQVNTGELFF

clone size: NA
V gene: TRBV4-3
J gene: TRBJ1-2
D gene: TRBD1
CDR3 DNA: TGCGCCAGCAGCCAAGCGGGGACAGGGTACTACGGCTACACCTTC
CDR3 protein: CASSQAGTGYYGYTF

clone size: few
V gene: TRBV7-2
J gene: TRBJ2-5
D gene: NA
CDR3 DNA: TGTGCCAGCAGCTTAGCGGGCCTAGAGACCCAGTACTTC
CDR3 protein: CASSLAGLETQYF

clone size: few
V gene: TRBV7-2
J gene: TRBJ1-2
D gene: NA
CDR3 DNA: TGTGCCAGCAGCTCCCGGGACAACTATGTCCTGGGCTACACCTTC
CDR3 protein: CASSSRDNYVLGYTF

clone size: NA
V gene: TRBV7-8
J gene: TRBJ2-3
D gene: NA
CDR3 DNA: TGTGCCAGCAGCTTGTCCACAGATTCAAATACGCAGTATTTT
CDR3 protein: CASSLSTDSNTQYF

clone size: few
V gene: TRBV6-5
J gene: TRBJ1-2
D gene: TRBD1
CDR3 DNA: TGTGCCAGCATAGGGACAGGGGGATCCGGCTACACCTTC
CDR3 protein: CASIGTGGSGYTF